This TCR beta chain derives from a study of blood T cell repertoires in COVID-19. The overall study: Sites in the United States, Italy and Spain provided acute and convalescent COVID-19 samples.

Trimming took 7 bases from V and 4 from J, leaving 13 bases between them. Germline V gene data show CDR1 as MNHEY and CDR2 as SMNVEV (reference sequence). The CDR3 has 14 amino acids. In the authors' workflow: Nucleated cell number was recorded as an estimate derived from reference gene primer amplification. Generated by immunoSEQ multiplex PCR, the TCRdb table keeps only in-frame clones and is missing some. The V and J calls and clone size are taken from that table; D and trimming were inferred from the DNA. Here the sample spans 200,000 to 250,000 clones, roughly 87% being singletons. The specimen was peripheral blood. The receptor was derived from a woman under 30 who had recovered from COVID-19. The chain uses TRBV27 and TRBJ2-2; tentatively, D is TRBD1 (5 bases). This chain's CDR3 is CASTHQGVTGELFF. In DNA form, the CDR3 reads TGTGCCAGCACCCATCAAGGGGTCACCGGGGAGCTGTTTTTT.